The T cell receptor beta chain under discussion was sequenced for a study of cytomegalovirus exposure and HLA in healthy donors. Regarding the study as a whole: Researchers reported that three CMV-associated chains were confirmed in vitro as CMV antigen-specific.

Comment on this clone: Its specificity is not known.

Vbeta (60) and Jbeta (13) primers were used in the PCR. As processed by the authors: Per a later analysis, the number of unique TCR beta chains was roughly 87 million, of which 9 million to 14 million were shared. The protocol was immunoSEQ multiplex PCR, while the TCRdb copy is restricted to in-frame clones and leaves out a portion. The V and J calls and clone size were taken over from that table, and D and trimming were inferred from the DNA. This sample carries over 100,000 clones, roughly 69% of them seen once, and the ten largest clones take approximately 5.5%. Donors had nominal health at sampling but likely had unrecorded immune exposures. Unmatched junction bases numbered 2, after V lost 2 bases and J lost 2 bases. The CDR3 covers 15 residues. Looked up from germline, CDR1 is MDHEN and CDR2 is SYDVKM.

The rearrangement links TRBV28 to TRBJ2-1; 8 bases line up with TRBD2. The receptor's source is a woman aged 70-85 years in good health and CMV-seropositive. The sample was PBMCs. The CDR3 nucleotides are TGTGCCAGCAGTTTAGCGGGGGGCACCTACAATGAGCAGTTCTTC. This codes for CASSLAGGTYNEQFF.